This is a list of T cell receptor beta chains from one sample in a study of T cell responses to AZD1222 COVID-19 vaccine. Data came from immunoSEQ multiplex PCR; TCRdb stores just in-frame clones and leaves some out. The data contain roughly 150,000 clones, about 91% of them singletons. Material: peripheral blood, obtained on day 0 of AZD1222 vaccination. The receptor set was obtained from an adult in good health. CDR3s include the opening cysteine and the closing phenylalanine or tryptophan. D genes are given only for firm matches. Some rows mark clone size as missing; the rest say once, few, many or name a class of expanded clone.

NA	TRBV19	NA	TRBJ1-3	TGTGCCAGTAGCGTCACAGGAGACTCTGGAAACACCATATATTTT	CASSVTGDSGNTIYF
NA	TRBV4-2	NA	TRBJ2-3	TGTGCCAGCAGCCCCCTTGGTACAGACACAGATACGCAGTATTTT	CASSPLGTDTDTQYF
NA	TRBV30	NA	TRBJ1-5	TGTGCCTGGAGTGTAATACGGGGAGGCCAGCCCCAGCATTTT	CAWSVIRGGQPQHF
NA	TRBV4-3	NA	TRBJ1-1	TGCGCCAGCAGCCAGGGGGCCAATATGAACACTGAAGCTTTCTTT	CASSQGANMNTEAFF
NA	TRBV27	NA	TRBJ2-1	TGTGCCAGCAGCCCCCCTGGGGGGGGCCGTATCGATGAGCAGTTCTTC	CASSPPGGGRIDEQFF
once	TRBV6-5	NA	TRBJ1-2	TGTGCCAGCAGTTACTCGCGGCAGATAGGCTACACCTTC	CASSYSRQIGYTF
NA	TRBV14	NA	TRBJ2-3	TGTGCCAGCAGCCCCAACCGGCTCCTAGTCACAGATACGCAGTATTTT	CASSPNRLLVTDTQYF
NA	TRBV4-3	TRBD2	TRBJ2-2	TGCGCCAGCAGCCAAGCAGCGGGAAACACCGGGGAGCTGTTTTTT	CASSQAAGNTGELFF
NA	TRBV6-5	NA	TRBJ1-1	TGTGCCAGCAGCCTCCCGGAGGATGGAAAAGCTTTCTTT	CASSLPEDGKAFF
NA	TRBV6-4	NA	TRBJ1-4	TGTGCCAGCGAGAGGGAGGATGAAAAACTGTTTTTT	CASEREDEKLFF
NA	TRBV4-3	TRBD2	TRBJ2-2	TGCGCCAGCAGCTTACTAGCGAGCCCACCCGGGGAGCTGTTTTTT	CASSLLASPPGELFF
NA	TRBV6-5	TRBD1	TRBJ1-6	TGTGCCAGCAGTTCCTCGGACAGGGGATTTCGGTCACCCCTCCACTTT	CASSSSDRGFRSPLHF
NA	TRBV6-4	TRBD2	TRBJ2-7	TGTGCCAGCAGCATACCTTGGGGACTAGCGACTCGTGGCTCCTACGAGCAGTACTTC	CASSIPWGLATRGSYEQYF
NA	TRBV6-6	TRBD2	TRBJ2-1	TGTGCCAGCACCCCGCGGGTAGCGGGAAACAATGAGCAGTTCTTC	CASTPRVAGNNEQFF